A selection of T cell receptor beta chains follows, all from one sample in a study of lymphopenia after photon versus proton radiotherapy. Measured with immunoSEQ multiplex PCR; TCRdb has only the in-frame clones, and not every one. Of roughly 150,000 clones listed, 88% were seen once; the top ten hold roughly 4.7%. The sample in question was peripheral blood, obtained from a patient treated with photon-based radiotherapy. These receptors all come from a man between 50 and 59 years old with gastric cancer. CDR3s include the opening cysteine and the closing phenylalanine or tryptophan. The D gene is left open where the match is weak. Where a row states a size, it is once, few, many or the class of an expanded clone; other rows omit it.

v_call	j_call	clone_size	d_call	cdr3_aa	cdr3_nt
TRBV27	TRBJ1-1	-	-	CASSWEGNTEAFF	TGTGCCAGCAGTTGGGAGGGGAACACTGAAGCTTTCTTT
TRBV30	TRBJ2-3	-	-	CAWSEFGTDTQYF	TGTGCCTGGAGTGAATTTGGCACAGATACGCAGTATTTT
TRBV2	TRBJ2-2	-	-	CASAQPLTTGELFF	TGTGCCAGCGCCCAGCCCTTAACCACCGGGGAGCTGTTTTTT
TRBV7-2	TRBJ2-1	-	-	CASSLGTINEQFF	TGTGCCAGCAGCTTAGGGACAATAAATGAGCAGTTCTTC
TRBV5-6	TRBJ2-5	-	TRBD2	CASSFLAGGRQETQYF	TGTGCCAGCAGCTTCCTAGCGGGAGGGCGACAAGAGACCCAGTACTTC
TRBV29-1	TRBJ1-1	-	TRBD1	CSGLRTGGNTEAFF	TGCAGCGGCCTGCGGACAGGGGGCAACACTGAAGCTTTCTTT
TRBV7-6	TRBJ2-3	-	-	CASIQGSSTDTQYF	TGTGCCAGCATTCAGGGAAGTAGCACAGATACGCAGTATTTT
TRBV5-4	TRBJ1-2	-	-	CASSLESFGGYTF	TGTGCCAGCAGCTTGGAATCCTTTGGGGGCTACACCTTC
TRBV5-4	TRBJ2-2	-	TRBD2	CASSLIAGVGTGELFF	TGTGCCAGCAGCTTGATAGCGGGAGTGGGCACCGGGGAGCTGTTTTTT
TRBV14	TRBJ2-1	few	-	CASSQVFRLEPQGSYEQFF	TGTGCCAGCAGCCAAGTGTTTCGGTTAGAGCCTCAAGGGTCCTATGAGCAGTTCTTC
TRBV11-2	TRBJ2-7	few	TRBD2	CASSAAGARSEQYF	TGTGCCAGCAGCGCAGCGGGAGCTCGTAGCGAGCAGTACTTC
TRBV30	TRBJ2-7	-	-	CAWGRQFSYEQYF	TGTGCCTGGGGAAGACAGTTCTCCTACGAGCAGTACTTC